Below, 7 T cell receptor beta chains from the same sample are listed, as sequenced in a study of identical twins. One entry per CDR3 protein, called by TCRdb with MiXCR from the 5' RACE reads. The sample holds 600,000 to 850,000 distinct CDR3 sequences, 18% seen once. This sample was shared with a second study, whose subject was T cells expressing NK-cell markers.

Sequences were obtained from PBMCs. These receptors were obtained from a woman aged 18-35 years in good health.

Many counts were recorded for this clonotype. The V and J genes are TRBV7-9 and TRBJ2-4; D perhaps matches TRBD1 (5 bases). Germline V CDR1 and CDR2: SEHNR, FQNEAQ (reference sequence). The CDR3 runs 15 residues. V dropped 5 bases and J dropped 5 bases, with 16 bases sitting between them. Written as DNA, the CDR3 is TGTGCCAGCAGCCTGACAGTTTTTTATGAAAACATTCAGTACTTC. Protein sequence: CASSLTVFYENIQYF. Full variable domain (missing parts from reference TRBV7-9 and TRBJ2-4): DTGVSQNPRHKITKRGQNVTFRCDPISEHNRLYWYRQTLGQGPEFLTYFQNEAQLEKSRLLSDRFSAERPKGSFSTLEIQRTEQGDSAMYLCASSLTVFYENIQYFGAGTRLSVL.

The rearrangement joins TRBV7-9 to TRBJ2-1; D perhaps matches TRBD2 (5 bases). Germline V gene lookup returns CDR1 SEHNR and CDR2 FQNEAQ (reference sequence). CDR3 length: 16 residues. The V gene lost 5 bases and the J gene lost 0 bases, with 14 bases spanning the gap. The CDR3 spells CASSPMTITSYNEQFF. Written as DNA, the CDR3 is TGTGCCAGCAGCCCTATGACTATAACCTCCTACAATGAGCAGTTCTTC.

This clonotype was counted a single time. The V and J genes are TRBV18 and TRBJ2-6; no definite D call. CDR3 size: 16 residues. The V and J ends lost 3 bases and 0 bases respectively, with 9 bases between them. Germline V lookup: CDR1 KGHSH, CDR2 LQKENI. The CDR3: CASSPWRNSGANVLTF. In DNA form, the CDR3 reads TGTGCCAGCTCACCGTGGCGGAACTCTGGGGCCAACGTCCTGACTTTC.

The chain employs TRBV7-8 and TRBJ2-3; TRBD1 might be the D (6 bases). This CDR3 comprises 15 residues. V lost 3 bases, J lost 3 bases, and 13 bases lay in between. Germline loops: CDR1 SGHVS, CDR2 FQNEAQ. The CDR3 nucleotides read TGTGCCAGCAGCTTCAGCCCAGGGGTGACAGATACGCAGTATTTT. Translation: CASSFSPGVTDTQYF.

The chain employs TRBV4-3 and TRBJ2-1, with D perhaps matching TRBD2 (5 bases). Germline V gene data show CDR1 as LGHNA and CDR2 as YSLEER. This CDR3 region has 17 residues. Trimming removed 6 bases from V and 0 bases from J, with 18 bases in between. Written as DNA, the CDR3 is TGCGCCAGCAGTACCGTACAGCGGAGAAGCTCCTACAATGAGCAGTTCTTC. Translating gives CASSTVQRRSSYNEQFF.

The chain couples TRBV10-3 to TRBJ1-1; tentatively, D is TRBD1 (5 bases). V lost 4 bases, J lost 0 bases, and 9 bases lay in between. Per germline, CDR1 ENHRY and CDR2 SYGVKD. The CDR3 is 14 amino acids. The CDR3 protein is CAISVDRLNTEAFF. DNA of the CDR3: TGTGCCATCAGTGTTGACAGATTGAACACTGAAGCTTTCTTT.

CDR3 bases: TGTGCCATCAGTGACTCAGGAGGAGGCGGCTACACCTTC. Translating gives CAISDSGGGGYTF. The chain is built from TRBV10-3 and TRBJ1-2, with D hard to call. The V end was cut by 3 bases, the J end by 8 bases, with 13 bases between. Germline-derived CDR1 and CDR2 are ENHRY and SYGVKD. CDR3 length: 13 residues.